The following is a T cell receptor (beta chain) sequence with its context. The data derive from a study of blood T cell repertoires in COVID-19. The overall study: The origin of the acute and convalescent COVID-19 samples was the United States, Italy and Spain. PBMCs, B-cell-depleted T cells, or T cells were the source of the cDNA or gDNA that made up the material.

The CDR3 runs 14 residues. V lost 0 bases and J lost 4, with 8 bases in between. CDR1 is SGHNT and CDR2 is YYREEE in the germline V gene (reference sequence). Original handling: The assay estimated nucleated cells by amplifying reference gene primers. Clones were sequenced by immunoSEQ multiplex PCR, and TCRdb holds only the in-frame ones, with some missing. Clone size and the V and J calls come from that table; the DNA yielded D and trimming. The data hold about 110,000 clones, with over 75% observed a single time. The sequence was collected from a woman older than 75 with active or convalescent COVID-19. Sequencing was carried out using peripheral blood. The J gene is TRBJ2-1, the V gene TRBV5-4, with D maybe TRBD2 (6 bases). This chain's CDR3 is CASSLGEVYNEQFF. Here the CDR3 DNA reads TGTGCCAGCAGCTTGGGGGAGGTATACAATGAGCAGTTCTTC. The full variable domain, with the rest looked up from reference TRBV5-4 and TRBJ2-1, is ETGVTQSPTHLIKTRGQQVTLRCSSQSGHNTVSWYQQALGQGPQFIFQYYREEENGRGNFPPRFSGLQFPNYSSELNVNALELDDSALYLCASSLGEVYNEQFFGPGTRLTVL.